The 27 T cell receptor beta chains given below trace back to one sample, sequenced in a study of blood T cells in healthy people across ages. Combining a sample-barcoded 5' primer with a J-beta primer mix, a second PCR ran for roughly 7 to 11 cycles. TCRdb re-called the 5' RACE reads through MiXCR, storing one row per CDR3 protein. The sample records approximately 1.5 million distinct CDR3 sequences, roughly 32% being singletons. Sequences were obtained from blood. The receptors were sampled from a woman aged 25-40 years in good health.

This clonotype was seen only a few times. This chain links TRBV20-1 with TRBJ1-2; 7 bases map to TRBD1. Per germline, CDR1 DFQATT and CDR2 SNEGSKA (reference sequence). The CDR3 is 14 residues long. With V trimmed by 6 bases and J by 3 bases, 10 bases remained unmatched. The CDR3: CSANRMTGHYGYTF. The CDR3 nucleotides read TGCAGTGCGAACCGCATGACAGGGCACTATGGCTACACCTTC.

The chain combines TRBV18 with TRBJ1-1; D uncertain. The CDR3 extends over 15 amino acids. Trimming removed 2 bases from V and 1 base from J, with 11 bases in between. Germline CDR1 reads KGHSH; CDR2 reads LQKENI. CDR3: CASSPNPGKNTEAFF. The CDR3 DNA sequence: TGTGCCAGCTCACCAAATCCCGGCAAGAACACTGAAGCTTTCTTT. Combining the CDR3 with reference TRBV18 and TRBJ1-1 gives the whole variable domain NAGVMQNPRHLVRRRGQEARLRCSPMKGHSHVYWYRQLPEEGLKFMVYLQKENIIDESGMPKERFSAEFPKEGPSILRIQQVVRGDSAAYFCASSPNPGKNTEAFFGQGTRLTVV.

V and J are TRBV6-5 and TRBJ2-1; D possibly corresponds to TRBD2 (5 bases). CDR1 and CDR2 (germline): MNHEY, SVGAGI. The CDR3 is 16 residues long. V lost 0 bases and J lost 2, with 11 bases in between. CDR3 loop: CASSYSRGGTYNEQFF. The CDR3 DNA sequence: TGTGCCAGCAGTTACTCGAGAGGAGGAACCTACAATGAGCAGTTCTTC.

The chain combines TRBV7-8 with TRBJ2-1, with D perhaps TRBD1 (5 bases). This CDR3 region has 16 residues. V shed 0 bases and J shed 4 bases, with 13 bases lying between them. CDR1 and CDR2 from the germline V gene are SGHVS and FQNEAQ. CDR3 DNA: TGTGCCAGCAGCTTAGCCCCAGGGATAGTTTACAATGAGCAGTTCTTC. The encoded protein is CASSLAPGIVYNEQFF. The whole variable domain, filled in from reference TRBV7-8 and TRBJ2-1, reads GAGVSQSPRYKVAKRGQDVALRCDPISGHVSLFWYQQALGQGPEFLTYFQNEAQLDKSGLPSDRFFAERPEGSVSTLKIQRTQQEDSAVYLCASSLAPGIVYNEQFFGPGTRLTVL.

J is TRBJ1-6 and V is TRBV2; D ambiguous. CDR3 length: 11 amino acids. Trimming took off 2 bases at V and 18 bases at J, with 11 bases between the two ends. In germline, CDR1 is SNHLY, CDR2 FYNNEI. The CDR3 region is CASSEPSTPHF. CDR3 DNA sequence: TGTGCCAGCAGTGAACCGTCGACCCCCCACTTT.

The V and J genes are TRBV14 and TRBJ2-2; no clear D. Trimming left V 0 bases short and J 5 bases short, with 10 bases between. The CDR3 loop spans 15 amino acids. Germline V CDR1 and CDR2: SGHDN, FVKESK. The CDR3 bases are TGTGCCAGCAGCCAAGATCTCAGTCTAACCGGGGAGCTGTTTTTT. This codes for CASSQDLSLTGELFF.

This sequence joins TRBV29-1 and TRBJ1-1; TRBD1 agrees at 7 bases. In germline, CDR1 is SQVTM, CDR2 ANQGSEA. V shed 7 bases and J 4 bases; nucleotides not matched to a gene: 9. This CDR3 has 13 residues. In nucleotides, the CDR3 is TGCAGCGCTGTAACGACAGGGTTCACTGAAGCTTTCTTT. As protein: CSAVTTGFTEAFF.

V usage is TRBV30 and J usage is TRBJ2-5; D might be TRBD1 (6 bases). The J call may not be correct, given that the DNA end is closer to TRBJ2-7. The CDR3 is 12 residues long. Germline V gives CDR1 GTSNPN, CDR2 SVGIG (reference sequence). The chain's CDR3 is CALIVGAGEQYF. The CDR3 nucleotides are TGTGCCTTGATCGTGGGGGCTGGCGAGCAGTACTTC.

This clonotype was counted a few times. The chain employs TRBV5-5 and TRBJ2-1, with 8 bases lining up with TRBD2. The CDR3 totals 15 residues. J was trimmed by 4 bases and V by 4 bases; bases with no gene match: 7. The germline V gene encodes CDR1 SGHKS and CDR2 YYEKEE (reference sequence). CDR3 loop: CASSLEREPYNEQFF. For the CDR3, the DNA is TGTGCCAGCAGCCTTGAGCGGGAGCCTTACAATGAGCAGTTCTTC.

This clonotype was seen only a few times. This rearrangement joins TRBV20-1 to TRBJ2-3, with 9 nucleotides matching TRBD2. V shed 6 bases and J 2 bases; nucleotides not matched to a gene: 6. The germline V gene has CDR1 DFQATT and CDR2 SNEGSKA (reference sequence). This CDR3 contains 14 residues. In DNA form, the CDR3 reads TGCAGTGCCCCATTAGCGGGAGTCACAGATACGCAGTATTTT. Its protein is CSAPLAGVTDTQYF.

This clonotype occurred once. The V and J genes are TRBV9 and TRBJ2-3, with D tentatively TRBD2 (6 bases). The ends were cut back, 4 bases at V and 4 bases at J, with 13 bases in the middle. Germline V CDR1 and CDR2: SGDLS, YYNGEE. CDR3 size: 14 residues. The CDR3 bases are TGTGCCAGCAGCCATGGAGGGCTCCCAGATACGCAGTATTTT. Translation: CASSHGGLPDTQYF.

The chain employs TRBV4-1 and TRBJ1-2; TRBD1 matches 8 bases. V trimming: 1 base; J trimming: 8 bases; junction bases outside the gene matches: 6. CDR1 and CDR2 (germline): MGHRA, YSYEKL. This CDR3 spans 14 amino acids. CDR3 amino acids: CASSQAGQAGGYTF. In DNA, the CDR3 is TGCGCCAGCAGCCAAGCGGGACAGGCCGGAGGCTACACCTTC.

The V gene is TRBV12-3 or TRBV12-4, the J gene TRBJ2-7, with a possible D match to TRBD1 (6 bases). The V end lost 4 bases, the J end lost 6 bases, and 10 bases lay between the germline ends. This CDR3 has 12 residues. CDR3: CASSYGGSEQYF. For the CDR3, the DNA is TGTGCCAGCAGTTATGGGGGCTCCGAGCAGTACTTC.

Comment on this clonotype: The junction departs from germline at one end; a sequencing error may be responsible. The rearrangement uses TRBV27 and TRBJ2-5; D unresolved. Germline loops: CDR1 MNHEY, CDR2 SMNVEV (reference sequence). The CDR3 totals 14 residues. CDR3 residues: CASSLWPLQETRYF. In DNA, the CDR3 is TGTGCCAGCAGTTTATGGCCCCTCCAAGAGACCCGGTACTTC.

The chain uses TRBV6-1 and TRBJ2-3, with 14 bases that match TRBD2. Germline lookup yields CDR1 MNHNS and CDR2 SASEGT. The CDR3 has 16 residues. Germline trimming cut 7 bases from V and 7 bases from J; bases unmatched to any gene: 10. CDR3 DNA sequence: TGTGCCAGCACGGGACTAGCGGGGGCAGCCGCGAATACGCAGTATTTT. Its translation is CASTGLAGAAANTQYF.

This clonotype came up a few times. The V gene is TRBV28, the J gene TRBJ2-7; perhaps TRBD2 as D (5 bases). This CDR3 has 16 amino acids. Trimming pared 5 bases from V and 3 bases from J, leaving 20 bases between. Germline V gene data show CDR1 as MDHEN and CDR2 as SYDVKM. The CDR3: CASSTYWGGGGYEQYF. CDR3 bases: TGTGCCAGCAGTACCTATTGGGGTGGTGGAGGCTACGAGCAGTACTTC.

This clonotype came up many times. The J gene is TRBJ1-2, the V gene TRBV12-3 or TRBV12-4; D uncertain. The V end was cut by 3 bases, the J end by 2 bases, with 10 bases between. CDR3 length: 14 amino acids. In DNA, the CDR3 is TGTGCCAGCAGTTTTGTCGGAACGAACTATGGCTACACCTTC. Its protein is CASSFVGTNYGYTF.

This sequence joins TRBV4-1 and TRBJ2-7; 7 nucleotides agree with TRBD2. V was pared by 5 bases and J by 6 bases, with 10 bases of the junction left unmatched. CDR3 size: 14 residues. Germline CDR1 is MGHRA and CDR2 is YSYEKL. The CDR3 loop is CASSSLAESCEQYF. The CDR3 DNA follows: TGCGCCAGCAGCTCCCTAGCGGAAAGCTGCGAGCAGTACTTC.

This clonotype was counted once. CDR3 bases: TGTGCCATCAGTGGTAGCGGGAGAGGGGAAGAGACCCAGTACTTC. Encoded protein: CAISGSGRGEETQYF. V usage is TRBV10-3 and J usage is TRBJ2-5; the match to TRBD2 covers 9 bases. The CDR3 is made up of 15 amino acids. The junction had 6 bases not matched to a gene; V was cut back by 4 bases and J by 3 bases. The germline CDR1 and CDR2 sequences are ENHRY and SYGVKD.

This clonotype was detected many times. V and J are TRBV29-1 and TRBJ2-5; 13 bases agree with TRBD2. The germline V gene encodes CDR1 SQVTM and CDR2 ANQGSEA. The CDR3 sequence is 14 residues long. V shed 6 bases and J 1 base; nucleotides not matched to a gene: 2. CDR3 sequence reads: CSVRLAGGQETQYF. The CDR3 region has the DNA TGCAGCGTAAGACTAGCGGGGGGCCAAGAGACCCAGTACTTC. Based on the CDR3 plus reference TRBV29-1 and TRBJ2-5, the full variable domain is SAVISQKPSRDICQRGTSLTIQCQVDSQVTMMFWYRQQPGQSLTLIATANQGSEATYESGFVIDKFPISRPNLTFSTLTVSNMSPEDSSIYLCSVRLAGGQETQYFGPGTRLLVL.

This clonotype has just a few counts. The CDR3 loop is CASTPGQEMNSPLHF. The CDR3, as DNA: TGCGCCAGCACGCCAGGACAGGAGATGAATTCACCCCTCCACTTT. The rearrangement links TRBV10-2 to TRBJ1-6; 7 bases align to TRBD1. J gave up 7 bases and V 7 bases, and 10 bases lay outside the gene matches. Germline-derived CDR1 and CDR2 are WSHSY and SAAADI. The CDR3 runs to 15 residues.

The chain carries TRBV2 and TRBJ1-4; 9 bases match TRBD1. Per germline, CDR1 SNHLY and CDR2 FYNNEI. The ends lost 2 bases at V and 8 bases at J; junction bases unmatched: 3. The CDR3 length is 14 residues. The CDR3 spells CASSEPQGAEKLFF. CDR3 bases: TGTGCCAGCAGTGAACCACAGGGGGCAGAAAAACTGTTTTTT. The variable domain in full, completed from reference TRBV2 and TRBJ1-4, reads EPEVTQTPSHQVTQMGQEVILRCVPISNHLYFYWYRQILGQKVEFLVSFYNNEISEKSEIFDDQFSVERPDGSNFTLKIRSTKLEDSAMYFCASSEPQGAEKLFFGSGTQLSVL.

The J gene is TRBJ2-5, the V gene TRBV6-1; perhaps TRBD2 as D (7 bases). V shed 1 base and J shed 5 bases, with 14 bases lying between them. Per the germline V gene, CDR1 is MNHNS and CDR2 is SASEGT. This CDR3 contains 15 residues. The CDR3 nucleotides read TGTGCCAGCAGTGAAGGATTGGGGGGGCTTGAGACCCAGTACTTC. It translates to CASSEGLGGLETQYF.

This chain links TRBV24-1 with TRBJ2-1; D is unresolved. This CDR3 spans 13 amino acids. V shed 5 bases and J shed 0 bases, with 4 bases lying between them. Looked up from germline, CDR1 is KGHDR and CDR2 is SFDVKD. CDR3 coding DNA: TGTGCCACCAGTGGGGTCTCCTACAATGAGCAGTTCTTC. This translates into CATSGVSYNEQFF.

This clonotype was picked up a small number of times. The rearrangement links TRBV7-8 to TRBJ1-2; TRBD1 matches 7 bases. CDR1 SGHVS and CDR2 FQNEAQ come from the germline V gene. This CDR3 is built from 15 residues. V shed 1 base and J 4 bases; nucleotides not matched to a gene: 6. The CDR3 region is CASSLGRGTVYGYTF. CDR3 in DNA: TGTGCCAGCAGCTTAGGAAGGGGGACAGTCTATGGCTACACCTTC.

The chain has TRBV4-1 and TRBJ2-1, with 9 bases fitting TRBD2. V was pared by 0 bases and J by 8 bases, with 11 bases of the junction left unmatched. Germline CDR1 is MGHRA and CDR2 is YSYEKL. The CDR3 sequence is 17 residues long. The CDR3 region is CASSQDRDSGGYYEQFF. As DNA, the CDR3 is TGCGCCAGCAGCCAAGATCGGGACAGCGGGGGGTACTATGAGCAGTTCTTC.

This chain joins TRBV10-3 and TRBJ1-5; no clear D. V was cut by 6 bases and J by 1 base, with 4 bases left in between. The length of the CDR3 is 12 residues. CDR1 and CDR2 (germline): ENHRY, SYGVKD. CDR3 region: CAIRGSNQPQHF. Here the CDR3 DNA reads TGTGCCATCAGGGGAAGCAATCAGCCCCAGCATTTT.